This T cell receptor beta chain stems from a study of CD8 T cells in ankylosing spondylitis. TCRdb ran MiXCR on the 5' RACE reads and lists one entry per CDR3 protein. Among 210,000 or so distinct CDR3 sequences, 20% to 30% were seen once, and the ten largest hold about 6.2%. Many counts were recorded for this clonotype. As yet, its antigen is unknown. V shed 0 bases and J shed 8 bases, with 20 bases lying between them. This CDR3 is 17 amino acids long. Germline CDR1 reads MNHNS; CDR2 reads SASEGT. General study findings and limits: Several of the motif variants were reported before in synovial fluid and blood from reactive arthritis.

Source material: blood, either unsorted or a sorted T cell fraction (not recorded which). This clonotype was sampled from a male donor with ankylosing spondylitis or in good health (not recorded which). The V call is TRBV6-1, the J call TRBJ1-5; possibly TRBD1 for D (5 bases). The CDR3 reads CASSEAPGPTRRKPQHF. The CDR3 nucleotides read TGTGCCAGCAGTGAAGCGCCGGGACCTACCAGAAGGAAGCCCCAGCATTTT.